Listed below are T cell receptor beta chains from one sample, sequenced in a study of Graves' ophthalmopathy and Graves' hyperthyroidism. TCRdb fed the multiplex PCR reads into MiXCR, producing one record per CDR3 protein. The table has about 380,000 distinct CDR3 sequences, over 15% seen once. The sequenced sample was peripheral blood. The receptor source for this set is a woman aged 18-30 years with stable Graves' hyperthyroidism. The CDR3 runs from the conserved cysteine through the conserved F or W. A D gene is named only where the DNA matches it firmly. Clone size is not always given. Where it is, it says once, few, many or a class for expanded clones.

>TRBJ1-2|many|-|TRBV7-9
TGTGCCAGCAGCGCCCCATGGGGCTACACCTTC
CASSAPWGYTF
>TRBJ1-5|few|TRBD1|TRBV19
TGTGCCAGTCTTCCAGGGGGCCCTCCTCCTTATAGCAATCAGCCCCAGCATTTT
CASLPGGPPPYSNQPQHF
>TRBJ2-7|many|-|TRBV7-9
TGTGCCAGCAGCCTAGCCTTCCCGGGATCCTACGAGCAGTACTTC
CASSLAFPGSYEQYF
>TRBJ1-3|many|-|TRBV19
TGTGCCAGTAGTATGGAGGCGGCGCGCCGGATCATCTCTGGAAACACCATATATTTT
CASSMEAARRIISGNTIYF
>TRBJ1-5|-|TRBD1|TRBV12-3/TRBV12-4
TGTGCCAGCAGTCATTATCAGGGGGGGGGTCAGCCCCAGCATTTT
CASSHYQGGGQPQHF
>TRBJ2-7|few|-|TRBV12-3/TRBV12-4
TGTGCCAGCAGTTTCTTGACTTACGAGCAGTACTTC
CASSFLTYEQYF
>TRBJ1-3|few|-|TRBV5-1
TGCGCCAGCAGCTTGCCCACAGAAATCTCTGGAAACACCATATATTTT
CASSLPTEISGNTIYF
>TRBJ1-2|many|TRBD1|TRBV10-3
TGTGCCATCGGACAAACCAAGGGACAGGGGTATCTTGGCTACACCTTC
CAIGQTKGQGYLGYTF
>TRBJ2-4|many|-|TRBV27
TGTGCCAGCAGTCCTCTACCGGGACGGCAGTACTTC
CASSPLPGRQYF
>TRBJ2-7|many|-|TRBV7-9
TGTGCCAGCAGCACGGGGTCTCCTAGCTCCTACGAGCAGTACTTC
CASSTGSPSSYEQYF
>TRBJ1-1|many|-|TRBV6-1
TGTGCCAGCAGTGGACGGAAGACAGGCCACACTGAAGCTTTCTTT
CASSGRKTGHTEAFF
>TRBJ1-5|many|-|TRBV12-3/TRBV12-4
TGTGCCAGCAGCCTTGACAGTGATCAGCCCCAGCATTTT
CASSLDSDQPQHF
>TRBJ1-3|many|-|TRBV5-1
TGCGCCAGCAGCTCCAAGGACACTCGAGACACCATATATTTT
CASSSKDTRDTIYF
>TRBJ2-7|many|TRBD2|TRBV27
TGTGCCAGCAGTTTATATAGCGGGGGGACCTACGAGCAGTACTTC
CASSLYSGGTYEQYF
>TRBJ2-2|-|TRBD1|TRBV2
TGTGCCAGCAGTCTGAGCCAGGGGGCGCGCGGCACCGGGGAGCTGTTTTTT
CASSLSQGARGTGELFF
>TRBJ2-5|many|-|TRBV6-1
TGTGCCAGCAGTGACCGAGGGACCCAGTACTTC
CASSDRGTQYF
>TRBJ2-7|-|TRBD2|TRBV6-1
TGTGCCAGCAGCCTTCAACCTAGCGGGGTTACCTACGAGCAGTACTTC
CASSLQPSGVTYEQYF
>TRBJ1-5|many|-|TRBV24-1
TGTGCCACCAGTGAAATTAATAGCAATCAGCCCCAGCATTTT
CATSEINSNQPQHF
>TRBJ1-2|many|-|TRBV7-9
TGTGCCAGCAGCTTAGCCCAGGAAGGCTACACCTTC
CASSLAQEGYTF
>TRBJ2-5|few|-|TRBV7-2
TGTGCCAGCAAAGGAAGGGAGACCCAGTACTTC
CASKGRETQYF
>TRBJ2-5|few|-|TRBV12-3/TRBV12-4
TGTGCCAGCAGTTCCTTGGTCAGGGACCAAGAGACCCAGTACTTC
CASSSLVRDQETQYF
>TRBJ1-5|many|-|TRBV6-1
TGTGCCACCATCGGGGGTTATAGCAATCAGCCCCAGCATTTT
CATIGGYSNQPQHF
>TRBJ2-7|many|-|TRBV4-1
TGCGCCAGCAGCCAGTATAGGGGCTACGAGCAGTACTTC
CASSQYRGYEQYF
>TRBJ1-2|many|-|TRBV12-3/TRBV12-4
TGTGCCAGCGGGGGGGGACCTACCACCTATGGCTACACCTTC
CASGGGPTTYGYTF
>TRBJ1-1|many|-|TRBV10-3
TGTGCCATCAGCGAGGATCCTTGGAGGATCACTGAAGCTTTCTTT
CAISEDPWRITEAFF
>TRBJ1-2|many|-|TRBV20-1
TGCAGTGCTAGTGCCCCCTTACCTAACTATGGCTACACCTTC
CSASAPLPNYGYTF
>TRBJ1-5|-|TRBD1|TRBV15
TGTGCCACCAGCGCTTGGCAGGGGGGAAATCAGCCCCAGCATTTT
CATSAWQGGNQPQHF
>TRBJ1-2|many|TRBD1|TRBV4-1
TGCGCCAGCAGATCCGGGACAGAGCTAAAAGGCTACACCTTC
CASRSGTELKGYTF
>TRBJ1-6|-|-|TRBV5-1
TGCGCCAGCAGCCCGGACGGAGGGATACGGAATTCACCCCTCCACTTT
CASSPDGGIRNSPLHF
>TRBJ2-7|many|-|TRBV6-5
TGTGCCAGCAGTCCTTACGGGGTCCGGGAGCTTCGTTGGGAGCAGTACTTC
CASSPYGVRELRWEQYF
>TRBJ2-2|-|-|TRBV12-5
TGTGCTAGTGGTCTACACCCGGCCGGGACATCGAACACCGGGGAGCTGTTTTTT
CASGLHPAGTSNTGELFF
>TRBJ2-5|-|TRBD2|TRBV6-1
TGTGCCAGCAGTGGCCGGACTAGCGCGGAGACCCAGTACTTC
CASSGRTSAETQYF
>TRBJ1-2|many|-|TRBV7-8
TGTGCCAGCAGCGATGACAACTATGGCTACACCTTC
CASSDDNYGYTF
>TRBJ1-5|many|-|TRBV6-1
TGTGCCAGCAGCCACTTAGGACGGGGGTCCCCCCAGCATTTT
CASSHLGRGSPQHF
>TRBJ1-2|-|-|TRBV6-1
TGTGCCAGCTCCGAGCGAAATCTACTCTATGGCTACACCTTC
CASSERNLLYGYTF
>TRBJ2-7|many|-|TRBV11-3
TGTGCCAGCAGCTTAATAGGGATCGAGCAGTACTTC
CASSLIGIEQYF
>TRBJ1-2|-|-|TRBV5-1
TGCGCCAGCAGATCCGATGCCTATGGCTACACCTTC
CASRSDAYGYTF
>TRBJ1-2|many|-|TRBV7-9
TGTGCAATTACCCTTAAGGGGATCCTAGGCTATGGCTACACCTTC
CAITLKGILGYGYTF
>TRBJ1-5|-|-|TRBV2
TGTGCCAGGAGGTCGGGCACCAACTATAGCAATCAGCCCCAGCATTTT
CARRSGTNYSNQPQHF
>TRBJ1-5|few|-|TRBV7-8
TGTGCCAGCAGCTTAGTTCGGACGAAGAGCAATCAGCCCCAGCATTTT
CASSLVRTKSNQPQHF
>TRBJ2-7|many|TRBD1|TRBV5-1
TGCGCCAGCAGCCTAGGGACAGACGAGCAGTACTTC
CASSLGTDEQYF
>TRBJ2-7|many|-|TRBV11-2
TGTGCCAGCAGCTTAATAGGGGGGGGGCTGAACTACGAGCAGTACTTC
CASSLIGGGLNYEQYF
>TRBJ1-5|many|TRBD1|TRBV6-1
TGTGCCAGCACAAAAGGGGACACAGGGGTAGTGACCCAGCATTTT
CASTKGDTGVVTQHF
>TRBJ1-2|many|-|TRBV11-1
TGTGCCAGCAGCCCCGGTCAGGGCCCTGTTCTTGGTGGCTACACCTTC
CASSPGQGPVLGGYTF
>TRBJ1-2|few|-|TRBV11-1
TGTGCCAGCAGCCTCCTCCGAGGTGGGGGGGATGGCTACACCTTC
CASSLLRGGGDGYTF
>TRBJ1-3|many|-|TRBV7-9
TGTGCCAGCAGCACCGTGGCAGCTCGAAACACCATATATTTT
CASSTVAARNTIYF
>TRBJ2-7|many|-|TRBV12-3/TRBV12-4
TGTGCCAGCAGTTCGTCTAGCAAAGACGAGCAGTACTTC
CASSSSSKDEQYF
>TRBJ1-1|many|-|TRBV7-8
TGTGCCAGCAGCTTACGGGACCAGAACACTGAAGCTTTCTTT
CASSLRDQNTEAFF
>TRBJ2-2|-|-|TRBV4-1
TGCGCCAGCAGCCATCCCCCGGGACGGCACACCGGGGAGCTGTTTTTT
CASSHPPGRHTGELFF
>TRBJ1-1|many|-|TRBV15
TGTGCCACCAGCAGACCAACCGACAGTCAAGCTTTCTTT
CATSRPTDSQAFF
>TRBJ2-5|many|TRBD1|TRBV20-1
TGCAGTGCTAGCGACGACCGGGACAGGGGCGCGGAGACCCAGTACTTC
CSASDDRDRGAETQYF
>TRBJ2-7|-|-|TRBV12-3/TRBV12-4
TGTGCCAGCAGTTTGGGAGGCGTCGCCTACGAGCAGTACTTC
CASSLGGVAYEQYF
>TRBJ2-7|many|-|TRBV20-1
TGCAGTGCTAGTATGGGGGCGGACGAGCAGTACTTC
CSASMGADEQYF
>TRBJ1-2|many|TRBD1|TRBV20-1
TGCAGTGCTAGTTCCCAGGGGGGGTTAGTCTCCTATGGCTACACCTTC
CSASSQGGLVSYGYTF
>TRBJ1-2|-|-|TRBV18
TGTGCCAGCTCACCAAGGATGAACAGTCTGGAATGGGGCTACACCTTC
CASSPRMNSLEWGYTF
>TRBJ1-2|many|-|TRBV20-1
TGCAGTGCCTTCGGGACGCTCGGGGACTATGGCTACACCTTC
CSAFGTLGDYGYTF
>TRBJ2-5|-|TRBD2|TRBV6-1
TGTGCCAGCAGCCACGGAGCGGGGGAGACCCAGTACTTC
CASSHGAGETQYF
>TRBJ2-4|many|-|TRBV24-1
TGTGCCACCAGTGATCCTGACGGAAAACAAAACATTCAGTACTTC
CATSDPDGKQNIQYF
>TRBJ1-6|many|TRBD1|TRBV20-1
TGCAGTGCTAGAGAGCCGACAGGGGTGGCTTCACCCCTCCACTTT
CSAREPTGVASPLHF
>TRBJ2-7|many|-|TRBV7-9
TGTGCCAGCAGCCCCGGGACATCCAACCTCTACGAGCAGTACTTC
CASSPGTSNLYEQYF